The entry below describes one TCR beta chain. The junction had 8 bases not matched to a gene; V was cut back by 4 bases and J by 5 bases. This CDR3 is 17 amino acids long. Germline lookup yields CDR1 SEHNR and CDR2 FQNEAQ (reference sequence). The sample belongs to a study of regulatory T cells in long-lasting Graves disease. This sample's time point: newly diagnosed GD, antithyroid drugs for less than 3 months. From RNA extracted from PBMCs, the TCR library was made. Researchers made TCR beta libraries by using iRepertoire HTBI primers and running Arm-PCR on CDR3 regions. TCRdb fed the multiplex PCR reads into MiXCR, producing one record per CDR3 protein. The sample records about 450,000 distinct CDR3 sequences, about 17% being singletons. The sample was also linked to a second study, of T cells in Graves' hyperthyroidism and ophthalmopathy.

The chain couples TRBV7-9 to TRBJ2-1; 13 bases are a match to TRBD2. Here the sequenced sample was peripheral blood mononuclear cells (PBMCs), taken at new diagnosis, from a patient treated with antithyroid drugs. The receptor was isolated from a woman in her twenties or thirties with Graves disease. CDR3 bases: TGTGCCAGCAGCTCTAAACTAGCGGGAGGGCCTCACAATGAGCAGTTCTTC. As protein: CASSSKLAGGPHNEQFF.